This T cell receptor (beta chain) comes out of a study of PD-1 blockade in classical Hodgkin lymphoma. The time point denotes: cycle 4 day 1 (C4D1), after around six weeks of nivolumab. Each patient's relapse followed autologous stem cell transplantation, and brentuximab vedotin exposure varied. TCRdb keeps only in-frame clones here, not all; method: immunoSEQ multiplex PCR. This sample carries approximately 93,000 clones, roughly 78% of them seen once, and the ten largest clones take just under 9.5%. General study results and limits: What caused the repertoire differences, perhaps disease activity or prior therapy, remains undefined. The study reported lower baseline TCR diversity in newly diagnosed patients than in healthy donors. A significant rise in TCR diversity was seen by C4D1 for CD4+ cells but not for CD8+ cells.

In regard to this clone: Its antigen is still unknown.

The sequence was collected from a human donor with classical Hodgkin lymphoma. Sequencing used peripheral blood mononuclear cells (PBMCs), obtained before the fourth cycle of nivolumab.

CDR3 in DNA: TGTGCCAGCACCAGCGGGAGGGAGGATACGCAGTATTTT. It is translated as CASTSGREDTQYF. The chain uses TRBV7-2 and TRBJ2-3, with 10 bases fitting TRBD2. The CDR3 consists of 13 residues. In germline, CDR1 is SGHTA, CDR2 FQGNSA. After removal of 7 bases from V and 6 bases from J, the junction contained 4 bases not matched to a gene.